This passage covers 27 T cell receptor beta chains from one sample sequenced in a study of blood T cell repertoires in COVID-19. The method was immunoSEQ multiplex PCR; TCRdb's version includes in-frame clones alone and lacks a portion of them. The sample holds roughly 140,000 clones, roughly 84% seen once. The sequencing input was PBMCs or T cells enriched from blood (not recorded which). These receptor sequences come from a woman aged 45-59 years who had been exposed to COVID-19.

Only a few counts were recorded for this clone. The chain couples TRBV6-5 to TRBJ1-5; 7 bases are a match to TRBD1. The CDR3 is 15 residues long. The V segment lost 5 bases and the J segment 2 bases; nucleotides outside the gene matches: 6. Germline CDR1 is MNHEY and CDR2 is SVGAGI. CDR3 nucleotides: TGTGCCAGCAGTAACGACGGACAGGGCAATCAGCCCCAGCATTTT. Translation: CASSNDGQGNQPQHF.

This clone was detected a few times. At the DNA level, this CDR3 is encoded by other sequences in the same sample as well. The genes are TRBV10-3 and TRBJ1-1; 8 nucleotides match TRBD1. The CDR3 sequence is 16 residues long. The germline V gene encodes CDR1 ENHRY and CDR2 SYGVKD. The V gene end was trimmed by 6 bases and the J gene end by 1 base; junction bases not matched to a gene: 10. The CDR3 nucleotides read TGTGCCATCAGCCCGAGGCAGGGGGCTGGGAACACTGAAGCTTTCTTT. It codes for CAISPRQGAGNTEAFF.

The V gene is TRBV19, the J gene TRBJ1-5; weak D call: TRBD1 (5 bases). V shed 3 bases and J shed 6 bases, with 12 bases lying between them. The CDR3 has 14 residues. Germline V gene lookup returns CDR1 LNHDA and CDR2 SQIVND (reference sequence). CDR3 in DNA: TGTGCCAGTAGTATTAGGGCCAGGGTTCAGCCCCAGCATTTT. This gives the protein CASSIRARVQPQHF. Complete variable domain (other parts from reference TRBV19 and TRBJ1-5): DGGITQSPKYLFRKEGQNVTLSCEQNLNHDAMYWYRQDPGQGLRLIYYSQIVNDFQKGDIAEGYSVSREKKESFPLTVTSAQKNPTAFYLCASSIRARVQPQHFGDGTRLSIL.

The chain links TRBV10-3 to TRBJ2-4; D is ambiguous. The V gene's germline CDR1 is ENHRY and CDR2 SYGVKD. Deletions cut 5 bases from V and 4 bases from J, with 6 bases between. The CDR3 sequence is 12 residues long. The CDR3 protein is CAISSNKNIQYF. The CDR3 DNA reads as TGTGCCATCAGTAGCAATAAAAACATTCAGTACTTC.

V is TRBV10-1 and J is TRBJ2-1; 10 bases map to TRBD2. The J segment lost 5 bases and the V segment lost 6 bases, leaving 4 bases of the junction unmatched. CDR1 is WNHNN and CDR2 is SYGVQD in the germline V gene (reference sequence). This CDR3 comprises 14 residues. CDR3 sequence reads: CASSATSGNNEQFF. In DNA form, the CDR3 reads TGCGCCAGCAGCGCCACTAGCGGGAACAATGAGCAGTTCTTC.

The chain employs TRBV27 and TRBJ1-6; D is uncertain. The germline gives CDR1 MNHEY, CDR2 SMNVEV (reference sequence). This CDR3 has 16 amino acids. Trimming cost V 7 bases and J 3 bases, with 16 bases left between them. The CDR3 nucleotides are TGTGCCAGCACCCTGTCCCAGCGTGGCTATAATTCACCCCTCCACTTT. It yields the protein CASTLSQRGYNSPLHF.

The chain joins TRBV5-6 to TRBJ2-7; TRBD2 is a possible D gene (6 bases). Trimming took off 2 bases at V and 7 bases at J, with 10 bases between the two ends. The CDR3 runs 12 residues. In germline, CDR1 is SGHDT, CDR2 YYEEEE. CDR3 region: CASSFGAGEQYF. The DNA for the CDR3 is TGTGCCAGCAGCTTTGGGGCGGGGGAGCAGTACTTC.

This chain uses TRBV2 with TRBJ1-5; TRBD1 aligns across 8 bases. The ends lost 6 bases at V and 9 bases at J; junction bases unmatched: 7. This CDR3 spans 13 amino acids. CDR1 is SNHLY, CDR2 FYNNEI, per germline. The CDR3 loop reads CASRDRASRPQHF. The DNA of the CDR3 is TGTGCCAGCAGGGACAGGGCATCTCGGCCCCAGCATTTT.

This chain joins TRBV25-1 and TRBJ1-1; 7 nucleotides line up with TRBD1. Trimming cost V 3 bases and J 1 base; bases outside gene matches: 5. The CDR3 spans 15 residues. Germline values: CDR1 MGHDK, CDR2 SYGVNS. Written as DNA, the CDR3 is TGTGCCAGCAGTGACCACAGGACAGGGAACACTGAAGCTTTCTTT. Protein sequence: CASSDHRTGNTEAFF.

The V call is TRBV7-9, the J call TRBJ1-6; D remains unclear. The CDR3 spans 15 residues. V gave up 1 base and J gave up 10 bases, with 14 bases separating them. Germline loops: CDR1 SEHNR, CDR2 FQNEAQ (reference sequence). The CDR3, as DNA: TGTGCCAGCAGCTTAGGAGGGATCTCGAGATCACCCCTCCACTTT. Its translation is CASSLGGISRSPLHF.

With respect to this clone: A read error is likely, as this CDR3 ends without the conserved phenylalanine or tryptophan. The limits of the CDR3 on the DNA are not certain, so only TCRdb's listed CDR3 is given. The CDR3 loop is CASSDGRE. This chain uses TRBV25-1 with TRBJ2-6; no DNA check was done on the table's D call, TRBD2. Germline V lookup: CDR1 MGHDK, CDR2 SYGVNS. The CDR3 is 8 residues long, counting both termini.

This clone was seen once. The DNA for the CDR3 is TGTGCCAGCAGCTGGGGACAGGGTCAGTTTAATGAAAAACTGTTTTTT. Its translation: CASSWGQGQFNEKLFF. The chain combines TRBV11-2 with TRBJ1-4; 9 bases agree with TRBD1. The germline CDR1 and CDR2 sequences are SGHAT and FQNNGV. V dropped 4 bases and J dropped 4; count of bases not matched to a gene: 7. The CDR3 sequence is 16 residues long.

Of note for this clone: In the same sample, other DNA sequences code for this CDR3. In DNA form, the CDR3 reads TGTGCCAGCAGCGTAGGGCCCGGACAGCTTAATGAAAAACTGTTTTTT. Translated: CASSVGPGQLNEKLFF. V gene TRBV9 combines with J gene TRBJ1-4; D perhaps matches TRBD1 (6 bases). V was clipped by 0 bases and J by 4 bases, with 13 bases between them. The CDR3 length is 16 residues. Germline assignment: CDR1 SGDLS and CDR2 YYNGEE.

This rearrangement joins TRBV3-1 (or the pseudogene TRBV3-2) to TRBJ1-6; no definite D call. Germline CDR1 LGHDT, CDR2 YNNKEL (reference sequence). The V gene lost 0 bases and the J gene lost 0 bases, with 9 bases spanning the gap. CDR3 length: 17 residues. The CDR3 DNA reads TGTGCCAGCAGCCAAGAGGTTGGGAGCTCCTATAATTCACCCCTCCACTTT. As protein: CASSQEVGSSYNSPLHF.

CDR3 DNA sequence: TGTGCCAGTAGTGGAGGGACAGGTCTTAGAGAAAACTATGGCTACACCTTC. Translating it yields CASSGGTGLRENYGYTF. The chain joins TRBV19 to TRBJ1-2; 8 bases match TRBD1. This CDR3 is 17 amino acids long. V lost 5 bases to trimming and J lost 2 bases; unmatched junction nucleotides: 13. Germline V gives CDR1 LNHDA, CDR2 SQIVND (reference sequence). Supplemented by reference TRBV19 and TRBJ1-2, the full variable domain reads DGGITQSPKYLFRKEGQNVTLSCEQNLNHDAMYWYRQDPGQGLRLIYYSQIVNDFQKGDIAEGYSVSREKKESFPLTVTSAQKNPTAFYLCASSGGTGLRENYGYTFGSGTRLTVV.

The genes are TRBV6-5 and TRBJ2-5; 8 positions match TRBD2. The germline gives CDR1 MNHEY, CDR2 SVGAGI. This CDR3 is built from 15 residues. V gave up 5 bases and J gave up 4 bases; unmatched junction bases: 9. The CDR3 DNA sequence: TGTGCCAGCAGTCCCGGGGCGGGGGGCGCAGAGACCCAGTACTTC. Translated, it gives CASSPGAGGAETQYF.

In this sample, this clone turned up once. The V call is TRBV5-1, the J call TRBJ1-6; TRBD1 matches at 7 bases. The CDR3 length is 15 residues. The V and J ends lost 6 bases and 8 bases, in that order; junction bases with no gene match: 11. Germline V gene sequence: CDR1 SGHRS, CDR2 YFSETQ. CDR3 residues: CASNLQGLSHSPLHF. The CDR3 bases are TGCGCCAGCAACCTACAGGGGTTAAGCCATTCACCCCTCCACTTT.

V gene TRBV4-3 combines with J gene TRBJ2-7; 10 bases match TRBD2. The CDR3 is 16 amino acids. The V gene's germline CDR1 is LGHNA and CDR2 YSLEER. After removal of 4 bases from V and 0 bases from J, the junction contained 6 bases not matched to a gene. CDR3 sequence (DNA): TGCGCCAGCAGCCCCGTGGGGACTAGCGTCTCCTACGAGCAGTACTTC. Translation: CASSPVGTSVSYEQYF.

The chain employs TRBV12-3 or TRBV12-4 and TRBJ1-1, with D possibly TRBD1 on 5 matching bases. CDR3 length equals 13 residues. V lost 5 bases and J lost 1, with 8 bases in between. CDR3 sequence (DNA): TGTGCCAGCAGTGACGGACAGAACACTGAAGCTTTCTTT. Translated: CASSDGQNTEAFF.

The V call is TRBV6-5, the J call TRBJ1-6; 8 bases agree with TRBD1. This CDR3 is built from 14 residues. Germline loops: CDR1 MNHEY, CDR2 SVGAGI. The V segment lost 7 bases and the J segment 7 bases; nucleotides outside the gene matches: 6. CDR3 coding DNA: TGTGCCAGCACCGGCAGGGGGCGAAATTCACCCCTCCACTTT. Translated: CASTGRGRNSPLHF.

The CDR3, as DNA: TGTGCCAGGTTAACAGGGGGGACCCAAGAGACCCAGTACTTC. Protein: CARLTGGTQETQYF. This rearrangement joins TRBV2 to TRBJ2-5; 8 bases map to TRBD1. The V and J ends lost 9 bases and 1 base, in that order; junction bases with no gene match: 7. The CDR3 extends over 14 amino acids. The germline V gene has CDR1 SNHLY and CDR2 FYNNEI.

J is TRBJ1-4 and V is TRBV14; 8 nucleotides agree with TRBD1. The germline CDR1 and CDR2 sequences are SGHDN and FVKESK. CDR3 length: 15 residues. V gave up 2 bases and J gave up 8 bases; unmatched junction bases: 7. The CDR3 sequence: CASSQTQGAREKLFF. CDR3 nucleotide sequence: TGTGCCAGCAGCCAAACCCAGGGGGCGCGCGAAAAACTGTTTTTT.

This clone has only one observation. The chain couples TRBV18 to TRBJ2-1, with 8 bases lining up with TRBD2. The CDR3 runs 15 residues. The V gene's germline CDR1 is KGHSH and CDR2 LQKENI. The trim removed 3 bases at V and 3 bases at J, leaving 4 bases unmatched. The CDR3, as DNA: TGTGCCAGCTCACCCAGAGCGGGAGACTACAATGAGCAGTTCTTC. Protein product: CASSPRAGDYNEQFF.

This chain uses TRBV30 with TRBJ1-2; D may be TRBD1 (5 bases). CDR3 length: 15 amino acids. CDR1 and CDR2 (germline): GTSNPN, SVGIG (reference sequence). Trimming stripped 2 bases from V and 3 bases from J, with 16 bases between. The DNA for the CDR3 is TGTGCCTGGAGTAAGGGGATAGGCCGGGACTATGGCTACACCTTC. Residues: CAWSKGIGRDYGYTF.

This sequence joins TRBV5-5 and TRBJ1-1; D unresolved. Trimming pared 4 bases from V and 7 bases from J, leaving 11 bases between. The CDR3 sequence is 12 residues long. CDR1 is SGHKS, CDR2 YYEKEE, per germline (reference sequence). Written as DNA, the CDR3 is TGTGCCAGCAGCCTGACGAGGAGTGAAGCTTTCTTT. Translating it yields CASSLTRSEAFF.

The chain carries TRBV9 and TRBJ2-7; tentatively, D is TRBD1 (7 bases). The CDR3 covers 14 residues. Germline CDR1 SGDLS, CDR2 YYNGEE. Between the trimmed V and J ends, which lost 4 bases and 3 bases, there was a span of 14 bases. CDR3 sequence: CASSSQGGNYEQYF. In nucleotides, the CDR3 is TGTGCCAGCAGCTCTCAGGGGGGAAACTACGAGCAGTACTTC.

The chain couples TRBV29-1 to TRBJ2-2; possibly TRBD2 for D (5 bases). The CDR3 contains 13 residues. CDR1 and CDR2 (germline): SQVTM, ANQGSEA. Trimming took off 7 bases at V and 8 bases at J, with 17 bases between the two ends. The CDR3 DNA follows: TGCAGCGCCTGCTTTCAGAGCGGAGGGGAGCTGTTTTTT. It specifies CSACFQSGGELFF.